The TCR beta chain under discussion was sequenced for a study of blood T cells in healthy people across ages. Regarding the study as a whole: The recorded TCR beta diversity per million T cells decreased in a roughly linear manner with age. Not knowing donor CMV status may have confounded expanded clonotype changes.

About this clonotype: Its antigen is not known.

It was with a sample-barcoded 5' primer and a J-beta primer mix that a second PCR of roughly 7 to 12 cycles was run. Individual samples furnished no less than 2.5 million CDR3-containing paired-end reads apiece. TCRdb analysed the 5' RACE reads with MiXCR anew, one entry per CDR3 protein. The sample carries about 970,000 distinct CDR3 sequences, roughly 50% recorded once. Caucasian, healthy and from Russia, the donors were aged between roughly 6 and 100. The sequence came from a woman aged 60-70 years in good health. The sample consisted of blood.

CDR3 in amino acids: CSARAAQGDTDTQYF. The CDR3 DNA reads TGCAGTGCTAGAGCGGCGCAGGGAGACACAGATACGCAGTATTTT. The chain recombines TRBV20-1 with TRBJ2-3; D might be TRBD1 or TRBD2, each matching 5 bases. V lost 1 base and J 2 bases, leaving 13 bases between the germline ends. The V gene's germline CDR1 is DFQATT and CDR2 SNEGSKA (reference sequence). The CDR3 loop spans 15 amino acids.